This note documents a single T cell receptor (beta chain) sequence. TCRdb passed the RT-PCR reads through MiXCR, listing each CDR3 protein once. Of about 680,000 distinct CDR3 sequences in the sample, 14% were seen once. V was cut by 4 bases and J by 0 bases, with 9 bases left in between. The CDR3 covers 15 residues. Germline CDR1 MNHNS, CDR2 SASEGT. Material: memory CD4+ T cells from blood. The chain uses TRBV6-1 and TRBJ1-4; D gene ambiguous. This clonotype was sampled from a female donor in good health, serving as a healthy control. The CDR3 spells CASSAHRATNEKLFF. The CDR3 DNA reads TGTGCCAGCAGTGCCCACCGAGCAACTAATGAAAAACTGTTTTTT.